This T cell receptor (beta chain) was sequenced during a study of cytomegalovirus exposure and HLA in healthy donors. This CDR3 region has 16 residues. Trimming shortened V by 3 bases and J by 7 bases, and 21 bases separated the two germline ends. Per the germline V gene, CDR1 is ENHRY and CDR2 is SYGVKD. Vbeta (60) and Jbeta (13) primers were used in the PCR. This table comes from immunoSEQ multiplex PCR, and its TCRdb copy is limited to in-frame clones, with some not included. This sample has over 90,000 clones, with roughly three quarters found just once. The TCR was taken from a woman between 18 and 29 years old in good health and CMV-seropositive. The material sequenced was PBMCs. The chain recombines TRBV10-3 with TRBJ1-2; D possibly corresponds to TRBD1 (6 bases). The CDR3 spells CAISDQGRARGGGYTF. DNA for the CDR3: TGTGCCATCAGTGACCAGGGGCGCGCTCGGGGGGGTGGCTACACCTTC.